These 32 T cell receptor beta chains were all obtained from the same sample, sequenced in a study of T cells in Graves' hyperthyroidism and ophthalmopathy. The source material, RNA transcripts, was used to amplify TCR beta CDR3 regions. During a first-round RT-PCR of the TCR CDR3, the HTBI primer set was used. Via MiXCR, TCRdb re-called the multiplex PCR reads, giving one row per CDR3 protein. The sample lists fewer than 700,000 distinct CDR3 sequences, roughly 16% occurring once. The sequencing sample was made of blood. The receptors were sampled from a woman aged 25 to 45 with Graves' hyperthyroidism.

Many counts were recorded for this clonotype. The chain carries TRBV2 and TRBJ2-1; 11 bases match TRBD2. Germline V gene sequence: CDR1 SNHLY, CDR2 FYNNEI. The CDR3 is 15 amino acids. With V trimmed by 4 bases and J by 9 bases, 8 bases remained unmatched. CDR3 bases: TGTGCCAGCAGTGTAACTAGCGGGAGAGAAGCTGAGCAGTTCTTC. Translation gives CASSVTSGREAEQFF. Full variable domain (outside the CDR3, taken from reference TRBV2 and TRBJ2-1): EPEVTQTPSHQVTQMGQEVILRCVPISNHLYFYWYRQILGQKVEFLVSFYNNEISEKSEIFDDQFSVERPDGSNFTLKIRSTKLEDSAMYFCASSVTSGREAEQFFGPGTRLTVL.

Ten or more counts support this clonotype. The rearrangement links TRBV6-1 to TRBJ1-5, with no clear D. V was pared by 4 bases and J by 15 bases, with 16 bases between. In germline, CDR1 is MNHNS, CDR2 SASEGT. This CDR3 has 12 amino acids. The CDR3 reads CASSGRSGGGHF. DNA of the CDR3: TGTGCCAGCAGTGGGAGGTCCGGCGGAGGGCATTTT.

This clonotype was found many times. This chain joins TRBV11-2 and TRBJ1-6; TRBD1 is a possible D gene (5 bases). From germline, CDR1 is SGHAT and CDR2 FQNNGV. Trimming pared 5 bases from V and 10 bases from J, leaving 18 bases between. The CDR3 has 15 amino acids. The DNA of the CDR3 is TGTGCCAGCAGCCTGTGGGACGGGGGAAACTCACCCCTCCACTTT. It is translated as CASSLWDGGNSPLHF.

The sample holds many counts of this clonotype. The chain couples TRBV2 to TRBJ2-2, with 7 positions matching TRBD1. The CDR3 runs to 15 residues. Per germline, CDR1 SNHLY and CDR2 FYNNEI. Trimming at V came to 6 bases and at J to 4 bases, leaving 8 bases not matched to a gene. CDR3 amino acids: CASSTDRVGTGELFF. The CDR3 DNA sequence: TGTGCCAGCAGCACCGACAGGGTGGGCACCGGGGAGCTGTTTTTT.

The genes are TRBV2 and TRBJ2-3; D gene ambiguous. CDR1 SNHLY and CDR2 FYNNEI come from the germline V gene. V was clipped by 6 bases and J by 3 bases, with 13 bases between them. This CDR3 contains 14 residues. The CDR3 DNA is TGTGCCAGCAGCCAGACCTGGGGTACAGATACGCAGTATTTT. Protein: CASSQTWGTDTQYF.

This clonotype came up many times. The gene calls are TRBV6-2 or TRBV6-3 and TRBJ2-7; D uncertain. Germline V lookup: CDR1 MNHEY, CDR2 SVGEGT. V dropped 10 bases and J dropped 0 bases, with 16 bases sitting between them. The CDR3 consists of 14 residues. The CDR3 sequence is CATTITVGSYEQYF. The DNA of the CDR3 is TGTGCCACCACCATCACAGTGGGCTCCTACGAGCAGTACTTC.

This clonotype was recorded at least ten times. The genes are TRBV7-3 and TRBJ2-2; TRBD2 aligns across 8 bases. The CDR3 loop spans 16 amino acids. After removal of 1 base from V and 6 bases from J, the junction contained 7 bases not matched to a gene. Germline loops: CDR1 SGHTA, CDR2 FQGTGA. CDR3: CASSLNAGGLAGELFF. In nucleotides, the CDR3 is TGTGCCAGCAGCTTAAACGCGGGAGGTTTGGCCGGGGAGCTGTTTTTT.

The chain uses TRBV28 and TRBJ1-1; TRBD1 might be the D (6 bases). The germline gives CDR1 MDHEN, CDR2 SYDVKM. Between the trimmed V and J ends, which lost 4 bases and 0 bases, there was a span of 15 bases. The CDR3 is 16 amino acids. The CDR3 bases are TGTGCCAGCAGTTCCCAGGGGATAGAGATGAACACTGAAGCTTTCTTT. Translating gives CASSSQGIEMNTEAFF.

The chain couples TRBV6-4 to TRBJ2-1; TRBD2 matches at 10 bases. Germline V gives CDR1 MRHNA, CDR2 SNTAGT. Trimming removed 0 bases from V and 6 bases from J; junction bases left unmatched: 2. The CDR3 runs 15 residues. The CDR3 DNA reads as TGTGCCAGCAGTGACTCAGCGGGAGGGCCCAATGAGCAGTTCTTC. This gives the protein CASSDSAGGPNEQFF.

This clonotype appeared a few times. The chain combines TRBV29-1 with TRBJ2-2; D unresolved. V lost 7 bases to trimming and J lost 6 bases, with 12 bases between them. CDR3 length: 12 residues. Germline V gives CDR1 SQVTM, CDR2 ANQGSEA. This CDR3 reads CSAPHGAGELFF. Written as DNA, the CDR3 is TGCAGCGCACCCCATGGGGCCGGGGAGCTGTTTTTT.

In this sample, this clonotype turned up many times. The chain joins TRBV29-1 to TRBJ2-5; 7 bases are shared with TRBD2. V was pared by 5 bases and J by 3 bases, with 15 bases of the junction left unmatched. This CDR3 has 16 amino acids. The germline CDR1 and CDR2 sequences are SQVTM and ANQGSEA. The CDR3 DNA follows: TGCAGCGTTATAAACTTCGGGCTAGCGGAAAAAGAGACCCAGTACTTC. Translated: CSVINFGLAEKETQYF.

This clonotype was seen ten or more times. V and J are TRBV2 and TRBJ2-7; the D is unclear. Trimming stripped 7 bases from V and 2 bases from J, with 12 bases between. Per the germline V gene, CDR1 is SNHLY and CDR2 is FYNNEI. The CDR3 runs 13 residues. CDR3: CASKLGRTYEQYF. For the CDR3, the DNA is TGTGCCAGCAAACTCGGACGGACCTACGAGCAGTACTTC. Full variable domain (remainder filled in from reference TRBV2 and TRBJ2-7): EPEVTQTPSHQVTQMGQEVILRCVPISNHLYFYWYRQILGQKVEFLVSFYNNEISEKSEIFDDQFSVERPDGSNFTLKIRSTKLEDSAMYFCASKLGRTYEQYFGPGTRLTVT.

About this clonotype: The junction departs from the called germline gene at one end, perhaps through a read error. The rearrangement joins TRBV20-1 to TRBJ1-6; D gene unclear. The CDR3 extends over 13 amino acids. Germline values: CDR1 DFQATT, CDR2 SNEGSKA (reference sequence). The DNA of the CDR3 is TGCCGTGCTAGTCGACGGGCGGCATCACCCCTCCACTTT. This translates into CRASRRAASPLHF.

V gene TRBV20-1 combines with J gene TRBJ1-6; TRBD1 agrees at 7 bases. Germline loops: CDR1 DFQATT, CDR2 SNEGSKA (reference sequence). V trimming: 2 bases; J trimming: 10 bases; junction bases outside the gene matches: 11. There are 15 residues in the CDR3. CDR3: CSARTPDRRRSPLHF. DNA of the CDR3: TGCAGTGCTAGAACCCCGGACAGGAGGCGGTCACCCCTCCACTTT.

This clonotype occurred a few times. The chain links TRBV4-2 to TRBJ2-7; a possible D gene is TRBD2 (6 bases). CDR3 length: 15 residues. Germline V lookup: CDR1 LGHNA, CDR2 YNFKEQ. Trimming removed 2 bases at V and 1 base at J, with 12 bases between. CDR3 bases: TGTGCCAGCAGCCAATCTAGCGCCCTGTCCTACGAGCAGTACTTC. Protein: CASSQSSALSYEQYF.

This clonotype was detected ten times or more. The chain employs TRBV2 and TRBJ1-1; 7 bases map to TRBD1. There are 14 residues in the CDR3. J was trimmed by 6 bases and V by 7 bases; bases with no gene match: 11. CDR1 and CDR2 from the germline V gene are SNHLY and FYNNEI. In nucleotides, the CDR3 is TGTGCCAGCAAGCCAACGAGACAGGGCTCTGAAGCTTTCTTT. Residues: CASKPTRQGSEAFF.

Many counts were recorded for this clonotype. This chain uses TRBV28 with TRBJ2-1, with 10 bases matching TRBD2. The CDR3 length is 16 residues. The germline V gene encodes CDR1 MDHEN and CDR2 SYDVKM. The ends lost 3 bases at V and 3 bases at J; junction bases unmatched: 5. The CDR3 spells CASSFGPSGSYNEQFF. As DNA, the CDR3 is TGTGCCAGCAGTTTCGGGCCTAGCGGGAGCTACAATGAGCAGTTCTTC.

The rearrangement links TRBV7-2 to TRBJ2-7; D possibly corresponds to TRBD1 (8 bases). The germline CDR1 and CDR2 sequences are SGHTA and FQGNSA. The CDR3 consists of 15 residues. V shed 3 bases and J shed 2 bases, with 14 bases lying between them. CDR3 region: CASSFQAGQAYEQYF. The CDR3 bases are TGTGCCAGCAGCTTCCAAGCGGGACAGGCCTACGAGCAGTACTTC. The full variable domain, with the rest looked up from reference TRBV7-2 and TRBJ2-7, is GAGVSQSPSNKVTEKGKDVELRCDPISGHTALYWYRQSLGQGLEFLIYFQGNSAPDKSGLPSDRFSAERTGGSVSTLTIQRTQQEDSAVYLCASSFQAGQAYEQYFGPGTRLTVT.

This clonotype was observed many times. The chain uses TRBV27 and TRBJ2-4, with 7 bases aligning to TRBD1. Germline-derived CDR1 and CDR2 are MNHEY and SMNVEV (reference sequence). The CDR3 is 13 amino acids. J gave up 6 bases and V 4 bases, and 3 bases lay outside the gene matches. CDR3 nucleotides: TGTGCCAGCAGTTCAAGACAGGGAAACATTCAGTACTTC. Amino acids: CASSSRQGNIQYF.

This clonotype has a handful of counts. The CDR3 spells CASSIRGGAGFSYLEAFF. DNA of the CDR3: TGTGCCAGTAGTATTCGAGGAGGAGCAGGGTTCAGCTATTTGGAAGCTTTCTTT. V and J are TRBV19 and TRBJ1-1, with D possibly being TRBD1 (5 bases). The germline gives CDR1 LNHDA, CDR2 SQIVND (reference sequence). The CDR3 is made up of 18 amino acids. V was clipped by 3 bases and J by 8 bases, with 28 bases between them. The full variable domain, its missing parts supplied by reference TRBV19 and TRBJ1-1, is DGGITQSPKYLFRKEGQNVTLSCEQNLNHDAMYWYRQDPGQGLRLIYYSQIVNDFQKGDIAEGYSVSREKKESFPLTVTSAQKNPTAFYLCASSIRGGAGFSYLEAFFGQGTRLTVV.

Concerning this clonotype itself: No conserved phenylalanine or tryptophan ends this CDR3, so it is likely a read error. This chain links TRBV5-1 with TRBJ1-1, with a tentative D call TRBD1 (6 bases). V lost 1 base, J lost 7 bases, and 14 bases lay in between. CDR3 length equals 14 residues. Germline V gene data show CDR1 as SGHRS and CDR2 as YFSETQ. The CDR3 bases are TGCGCCAGCAGCTTGAAGGCGGGGGCCGTTGAAGCTTTCCTT. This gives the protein CASSLKAGAVEAFL.

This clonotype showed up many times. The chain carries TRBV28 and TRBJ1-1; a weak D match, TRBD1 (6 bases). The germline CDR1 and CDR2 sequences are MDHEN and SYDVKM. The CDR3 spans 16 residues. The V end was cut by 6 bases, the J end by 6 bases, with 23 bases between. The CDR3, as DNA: TGTGCCAGCAGAACGGGACACCGGTTAGCTTTCGCTGAAGCTTTCTTT. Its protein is CASRTGHRLAFAEAFF.

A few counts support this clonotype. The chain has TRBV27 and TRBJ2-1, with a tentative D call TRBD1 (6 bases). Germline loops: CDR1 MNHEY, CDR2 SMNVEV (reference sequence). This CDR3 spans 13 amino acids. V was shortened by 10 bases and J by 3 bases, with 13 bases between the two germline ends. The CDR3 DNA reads TGTGCCACCCGGGACATAGTCTACAATGAGCAGTTCTTC. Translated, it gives CATRDIVYNEQFF.

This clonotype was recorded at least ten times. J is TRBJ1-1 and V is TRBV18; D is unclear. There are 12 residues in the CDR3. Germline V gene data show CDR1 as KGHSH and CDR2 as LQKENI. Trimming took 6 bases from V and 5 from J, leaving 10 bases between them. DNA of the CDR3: TGTGCCAGCTCCCTCTCTCGGACTGAAGCTTTCTTT. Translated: CASSLSRTEAFF. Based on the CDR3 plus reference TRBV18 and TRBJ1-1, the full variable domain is NAGVMQNPRHLVRRRGQEARLRCSPMKGHSHVYWYRQLPEEGLKFMVYLQKENIIDESGMPKERFSAEFPKEGPSILRIQQVVRGDSAAYFCASSLSRTEAFFGQGTRLTVV.

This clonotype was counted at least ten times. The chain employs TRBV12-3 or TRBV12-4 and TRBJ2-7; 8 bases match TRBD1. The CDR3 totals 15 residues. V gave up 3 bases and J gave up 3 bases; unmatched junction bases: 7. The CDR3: CASSFPTGGYYEQYF. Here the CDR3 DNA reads TGTGCCAGCAGTTTTCCCACAGGGGGTTACTACGAGCAGTACTTC.

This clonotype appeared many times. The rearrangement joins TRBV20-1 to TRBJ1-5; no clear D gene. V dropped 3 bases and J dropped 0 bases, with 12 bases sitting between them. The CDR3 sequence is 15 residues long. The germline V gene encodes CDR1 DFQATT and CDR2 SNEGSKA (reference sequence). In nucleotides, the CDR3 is TGCAGTGCTAGGAGGCATCACCTTAGCAATCAGCCCCAGCATTTT. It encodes CSARRHHLSNQPQHF.

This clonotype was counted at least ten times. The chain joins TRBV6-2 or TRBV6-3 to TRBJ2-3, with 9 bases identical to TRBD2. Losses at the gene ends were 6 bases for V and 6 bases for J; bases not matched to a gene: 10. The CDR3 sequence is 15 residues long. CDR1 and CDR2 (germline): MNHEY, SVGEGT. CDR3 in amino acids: CASSPGLALVDTQYF. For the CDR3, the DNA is TGTGCCAGCAGCCCGGGACTAGCTTTGGTTGATACGCAGTATTTT.

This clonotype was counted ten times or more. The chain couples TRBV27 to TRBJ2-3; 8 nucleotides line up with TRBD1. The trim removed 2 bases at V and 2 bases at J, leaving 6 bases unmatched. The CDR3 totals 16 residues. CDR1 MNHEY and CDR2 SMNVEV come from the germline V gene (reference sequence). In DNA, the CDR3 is TGTGCCAGCAGTTTAAGCAGGGGGCCACCCACAGATACGCAGTATTTT. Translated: CASSLSRGPPTDTQYF.

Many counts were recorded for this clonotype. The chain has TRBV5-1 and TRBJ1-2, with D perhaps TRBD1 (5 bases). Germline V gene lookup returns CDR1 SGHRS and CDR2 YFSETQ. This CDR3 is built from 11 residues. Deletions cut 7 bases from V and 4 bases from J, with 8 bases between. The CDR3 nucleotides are TGCGCCAGCCGGGGGTTCTATGGCTACACCTTC. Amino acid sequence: CASRGFYGYTF. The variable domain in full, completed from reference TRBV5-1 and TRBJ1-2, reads KAGVTQTPRYLIKTRGQQVTLSCSPISGHRSVSWYQQTPGQGLQFLFEYFSETQRNKGNFPGRFSGRQFSNSRSEMNVSTLELGDSALYLCASRGFYGYTFGSGTRLTVV.

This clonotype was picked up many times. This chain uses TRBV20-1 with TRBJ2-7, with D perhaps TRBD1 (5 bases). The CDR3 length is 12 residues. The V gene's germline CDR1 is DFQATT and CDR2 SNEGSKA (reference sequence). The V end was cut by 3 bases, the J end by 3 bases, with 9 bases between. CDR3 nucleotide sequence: TGCAGTGCTAGGGCAGACAGCTACGAGCAGTACTTC. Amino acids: CSARADSYEQYF.

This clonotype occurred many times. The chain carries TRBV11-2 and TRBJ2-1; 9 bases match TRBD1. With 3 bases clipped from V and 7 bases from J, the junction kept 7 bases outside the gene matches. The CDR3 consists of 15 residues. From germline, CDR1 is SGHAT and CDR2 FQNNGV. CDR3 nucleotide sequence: TGTGCCAGCAGCTTTGGGGACAGGGTGAAGAATGAGCAGTTCTTC. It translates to CASSFGDRVKNEQFF.

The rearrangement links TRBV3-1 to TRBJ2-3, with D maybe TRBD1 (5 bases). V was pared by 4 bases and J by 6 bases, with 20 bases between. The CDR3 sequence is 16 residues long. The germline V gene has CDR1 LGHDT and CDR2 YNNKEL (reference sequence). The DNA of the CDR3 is TGTGCCAGCAGCCCCCCGATCGACAGAGCCCTGGATACGCAGTATTTT. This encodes CASSPPIDRALDTQYF.